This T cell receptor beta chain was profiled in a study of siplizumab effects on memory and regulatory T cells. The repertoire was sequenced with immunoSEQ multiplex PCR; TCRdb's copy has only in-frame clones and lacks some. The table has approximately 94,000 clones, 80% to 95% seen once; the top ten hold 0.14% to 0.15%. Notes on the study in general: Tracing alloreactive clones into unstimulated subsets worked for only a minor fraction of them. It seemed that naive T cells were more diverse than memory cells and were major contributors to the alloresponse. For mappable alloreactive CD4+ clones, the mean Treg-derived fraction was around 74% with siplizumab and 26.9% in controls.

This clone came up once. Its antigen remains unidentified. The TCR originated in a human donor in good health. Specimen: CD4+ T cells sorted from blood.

CDR3 amino acids: CASSVGGVWTDTQYF. The CDR3 DNA reads TGTGCCAGCAGCGTAGGGGGGGTCTGGACAGATACGCAGTATTTT. V is TRBV9 and J is TRBJ2-3, with D maybe TRBD2 (6 bases). The CDR3 length is 15 residues. In germline, CDR1 is SGDLS, CDR2 YYNGEE. Trimming took off 0 bases at V and 3 bases at J, with 11 bases between the two ends.